Shown below are 7 T cell receptor beta chains from a single sample sequenced in a study of CD8+CD57+ T cells in acquired aplastic anemia. An expansion of CD8+CD57+ cells by flow cytometry had been shown in patients chosen for sequencing. Genomic DNA constituted the template upon which TCR beta VDJ and CDR3 profiling was performed. TCRdb recomputed calls from the reads with MiXCR, one row per CDR3 protein. The table shows around 200,000 distinct CDR3 sequences, with approximately 48% occurring only once. Sequenced input: sorted CD4+, CD8+, or CD8+CD57+ T cells (not recorded which) from PBMCs. These receptors were collected from a human donor with aplastic anemia.

The V gene is TRBV19, the J gene TRBJ1-2, with no clear D. The V gene's germline CDR1 is LNHDA and CDR2 SQIVND (reference sequence). The CDR3 consists of 15 residues. Trimming left V 6 bases short and J 2 bases short, with 16 bases between. The CDR3 sequence is CASSPLSGGNYGYTF. The CDR3, as DNA: TGTGCCAGTAGCCCCCTCTCGGGAGGGAACTATGGCTACACCTTC.

This clonotype was counted at least ten times. The chain employs TRBV5-1 and TRBJ2-2, with 9 bases aligning to TRBD1. Trimming at V came to 3 bases and at J to 1 base, leaving 1 base not matched to a gene. CDR1 SGHRS and CDR2 YFSETQ come from the germline V gene. The CDR3 is 15 amino acids. CDR3 sequence reads: CASSWGQGNTGELFF. The DNA of the CDR3 is TGCGCCAGCAGCTGGGGACAGGGGAACACCGGGGAGCTGTTTTTT.

This clonotype showed up many times. The chain joins TRBV7-2 to TRBJ1-1, with no clear D. Trimming removed 1 base from V and 6 bases from J, with 9 bases in between. The CDR3 contains 13 residues. Germline V gene data show CDR1 as SGHTA and CDR2 as FQGNSA. CDR3 protein: CASSLDSPSEAFF. DNA of the CDR3: TGTGCCAGCAGCTTAGACTCCCCTTCTGAAGCTTTCTTT.

The chain couples TRBV24-1 to TRBJ2-5, with a possible D match to TRBD1 (5 bases). Trimming stripped 7 bases from V and 1 base from J, with 12 bases between. Germline V CDR1 and CDR2: KGHDR, SFDVKD. The length of the CDR3 is 14 residues. In nucleotides, the CDR3 is TGTGCCACCAGCACCTGGACACCCCAAGAGACCCAGTACTTC. Translation: CATSTWTPQETQYF.

The J gene is TRBJ1-2, the V gene TRBV20-1; tentatively, D is TRBD1 (6 bases). Trimming shortened V by 6 bases and J by 3 bases, and 23 bases separated the two germline ends. CDR3 length: 16 amino acids. Germline assignment: CDR1 DFQATT and CDR2 SNEGSKA (reference sequence). The CDR3 spells CSASQGSGLNDYGYTF. In DNA, the CDR3 is TGCAGTGCGTCACAGGGCAGTGGACTCAACGACTATGGCTACACCTTC.

The chain links TRBV19 to TRBJ1-5; TRBD1 is a possible D gene (6 bases). This CDR3 has 13 residues. V lost 6 bases and J 15 bases, leaving 21 bases between the germline ends. Germline V gene lookup returns CDR1 LNHDA and CDR2 SQIVND (reference sequence). The CDR3 DNA reads as TGTGCCAGTAGGGACAGCGCTAAGGGGCTTCGGCATTTT. The encoded protein is CASRDSAKGLRHF.

The chain is built from TRBV7-3 and TRBJ1-3; no definite D call. CDR1 and CDR2 (germline): SGHTA, FQGTGA. The V end was cut by 8 bases, the J end by 0 bases, with 8 bases between. CDR3 length equals 13 residues. This CDR3 is CASGQHSGNTIYF. CDR3 nucleotide sequence: TGTGCCAGCGGCCAACACTCTGGAAACACCATATATTTT. The full variable domain, completed using reference TRBV7-3 and TRBJ1-3, is GAGVSQTPSNKVTEKGKYVELRCDPISGHTALYWYRQSLGQGPEFLIYFQGTGAADDSGLPNDRFFAVRPEGSVSTLKIQRTERGDSAVYLCASGQHSGNTIYFGEGSWLTVV.